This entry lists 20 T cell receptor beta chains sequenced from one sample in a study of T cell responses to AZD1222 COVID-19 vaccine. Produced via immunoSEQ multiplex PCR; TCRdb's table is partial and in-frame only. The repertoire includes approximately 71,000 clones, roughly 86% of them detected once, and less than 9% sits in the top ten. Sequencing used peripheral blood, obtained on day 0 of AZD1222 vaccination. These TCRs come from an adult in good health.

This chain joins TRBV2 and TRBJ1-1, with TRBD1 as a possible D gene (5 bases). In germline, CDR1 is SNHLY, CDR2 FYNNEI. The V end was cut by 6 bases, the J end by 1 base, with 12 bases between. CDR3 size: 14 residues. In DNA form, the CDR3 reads TGTGCCAGCAGGCCCAACACAGGGAACACTGAAGCTTTCTTT. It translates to CASRPNTGNTEAFF.

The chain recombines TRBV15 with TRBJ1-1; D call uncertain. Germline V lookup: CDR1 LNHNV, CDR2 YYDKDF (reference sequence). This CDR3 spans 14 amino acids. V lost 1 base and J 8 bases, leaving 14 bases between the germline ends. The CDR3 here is CATSRGTKTDEAFF. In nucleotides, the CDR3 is TGTGCCACCAGCAGAGGGACCAAGACTGACGAAGCTTTCTTT.

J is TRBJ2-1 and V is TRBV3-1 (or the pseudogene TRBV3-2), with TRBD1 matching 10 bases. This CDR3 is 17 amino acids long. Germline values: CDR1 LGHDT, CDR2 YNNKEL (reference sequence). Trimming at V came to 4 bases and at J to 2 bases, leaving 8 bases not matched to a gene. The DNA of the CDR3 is TGTGCCAGCAGCCCTGACCTCGGGACAGGGGCCTACAATGAGCAGTTCTTC. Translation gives CASSPDLGTGAYNEQFF.

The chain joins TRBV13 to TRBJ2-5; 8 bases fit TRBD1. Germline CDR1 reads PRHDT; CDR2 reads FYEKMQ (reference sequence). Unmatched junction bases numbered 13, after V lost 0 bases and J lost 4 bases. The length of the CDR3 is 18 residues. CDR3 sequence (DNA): TGTGCCAGCAGCTTAGGCCAATCCGGGACAGGTAAACGAGAGACCCAGTACTTC. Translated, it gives CASSLGQSGTGKRETQYF.

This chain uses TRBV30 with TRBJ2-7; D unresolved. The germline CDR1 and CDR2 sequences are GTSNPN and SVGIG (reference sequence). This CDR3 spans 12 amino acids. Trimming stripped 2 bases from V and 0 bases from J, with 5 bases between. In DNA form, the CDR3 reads TGTGCCTGGAGTCGGGTCTCCTACGAGCAGTACTTC. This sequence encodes CAWSRVSYEQYF.

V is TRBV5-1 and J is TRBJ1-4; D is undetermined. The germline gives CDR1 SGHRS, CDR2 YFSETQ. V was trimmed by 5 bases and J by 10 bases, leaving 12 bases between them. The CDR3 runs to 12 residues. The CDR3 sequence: CASRTDNSKLFF. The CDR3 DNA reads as TGCGCCAGCAGAACCGACAATTCAAAACTGTTTTTT.

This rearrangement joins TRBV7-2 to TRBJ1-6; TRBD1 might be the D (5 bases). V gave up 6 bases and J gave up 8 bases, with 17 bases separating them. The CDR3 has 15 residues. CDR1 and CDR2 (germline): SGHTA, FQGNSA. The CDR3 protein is CASRDITGLHSPLHF. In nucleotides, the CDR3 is TGTGCCAGCAGAGATATAACAGGCCTCCATTCACCCCTCCACTTT.

The CDR3 protein is CAWSVGLGGEQYF. CDR3 sequence (DNA): TGTGCCTGGAGTGTAGGCTTAGGTGGCGAGCAGTACTTC. The chain employs TRBV30 and TRBJ2-7; D remains ambiguous. The V end was cut by 0 bases, the J end by 6 bases, with 12 bases between. This CDR3 is built from 13 residues. The germline CDR1 and CDR2 sequences are GTSNPN and SVGIG (reference sequence). The full variable domain, in which reference TRBV30 and TRBJ2-7 provide the parts outside the CDR3, is SQTIHQWPATLVQPVGSPLSLECTVEGTSNPNLYWYRQAAGRGLQLLFYSVGIGQISSEVPQNLSASRPQDRQFILSSKKLLLSDSGFYLCAWSVGLGGEQYFGPGTRLTVT.

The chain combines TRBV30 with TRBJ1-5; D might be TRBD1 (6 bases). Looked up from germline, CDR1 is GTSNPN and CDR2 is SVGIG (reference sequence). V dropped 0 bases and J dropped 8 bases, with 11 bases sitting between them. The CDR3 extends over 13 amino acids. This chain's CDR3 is CAWSVSRGKPQHF. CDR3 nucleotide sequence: TGTGCCTGGAGTGTATCCAGGGGAAAGCCCCAGCATTTT.

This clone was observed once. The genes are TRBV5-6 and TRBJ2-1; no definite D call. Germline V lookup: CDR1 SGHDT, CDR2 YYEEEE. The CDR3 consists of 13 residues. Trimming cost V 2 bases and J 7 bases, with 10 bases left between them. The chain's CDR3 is CASSFGRGNEQFF. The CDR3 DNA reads TGTGCCAGCAGCTTCGGACGAGGAAATGAGCAGTTCTTC.

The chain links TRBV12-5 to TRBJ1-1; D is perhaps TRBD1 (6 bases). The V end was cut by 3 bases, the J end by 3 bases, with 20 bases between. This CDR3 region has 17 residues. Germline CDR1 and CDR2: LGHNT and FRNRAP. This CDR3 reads CASGFFTDSPWDTEAFF. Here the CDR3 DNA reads TGTGCTAGTGGTTTCTTCACGGACAGTCCCTGGGACACTGAAGCTTTCTTT.

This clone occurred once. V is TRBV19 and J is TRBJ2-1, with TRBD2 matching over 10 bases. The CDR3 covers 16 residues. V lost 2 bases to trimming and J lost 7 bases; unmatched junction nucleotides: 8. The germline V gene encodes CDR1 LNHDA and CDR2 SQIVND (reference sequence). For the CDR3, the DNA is TGTGCCAGTAGTATATCCAGCGGGAGGGCCAATAATGAGCAGTTCTTC. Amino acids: CASSISSGRANNEQFF.

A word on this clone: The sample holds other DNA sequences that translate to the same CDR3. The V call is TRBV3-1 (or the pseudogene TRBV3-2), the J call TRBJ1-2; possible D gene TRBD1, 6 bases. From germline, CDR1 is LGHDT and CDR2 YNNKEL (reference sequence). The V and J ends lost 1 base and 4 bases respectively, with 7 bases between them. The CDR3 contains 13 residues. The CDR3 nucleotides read TGTGCCAGCAGCCAAGGCAGGGGCTATGGCTACACCTTC. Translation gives CASSQGRGYGYTF.

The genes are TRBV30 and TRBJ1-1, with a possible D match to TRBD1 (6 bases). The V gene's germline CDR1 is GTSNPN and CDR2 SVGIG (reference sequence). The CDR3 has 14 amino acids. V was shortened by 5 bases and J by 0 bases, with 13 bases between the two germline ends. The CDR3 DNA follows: TGTGCCTGGGGAGGACAGACCCTGAACACTGAAGCTTTCTTT. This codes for CAWGGQTLNTEAFF. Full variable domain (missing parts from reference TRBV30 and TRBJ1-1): SQTIHQWPATLVQPVGSPLSLECTVEGTSNPNLYWYRQAAGRGLQLLFYSVGIGQISSEVPQNLSASRPQDRQFILSSKKLLLSDSGFYLCAWGGQTLNTEAFFGQGTRLTVV.

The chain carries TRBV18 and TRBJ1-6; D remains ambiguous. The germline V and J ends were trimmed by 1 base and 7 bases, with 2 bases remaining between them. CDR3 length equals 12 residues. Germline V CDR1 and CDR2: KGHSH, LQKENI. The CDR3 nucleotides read TGTGCCAGCTCACCACGGAATTCACCCCTCCACTTT. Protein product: CASSPRNSPLHF.

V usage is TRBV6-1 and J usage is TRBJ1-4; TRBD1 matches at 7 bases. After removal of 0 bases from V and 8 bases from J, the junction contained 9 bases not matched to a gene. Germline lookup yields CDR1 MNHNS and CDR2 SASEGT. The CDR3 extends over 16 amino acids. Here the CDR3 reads CASSEALTGRGEKLFF. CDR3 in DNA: TGTGCCAGCAGTGAAGCACTGACAGGGAGGGGGGAAAAACTGTTTTTT.

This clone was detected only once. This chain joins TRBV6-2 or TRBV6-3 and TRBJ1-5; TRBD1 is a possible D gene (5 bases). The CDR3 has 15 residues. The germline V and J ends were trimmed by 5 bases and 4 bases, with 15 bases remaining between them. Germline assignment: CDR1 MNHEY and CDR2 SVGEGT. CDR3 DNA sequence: TGTGCCAGCAGTCACGCCCAGGGAGTTAATCAGCCCCAGCATTTT. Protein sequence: CASSHAQGVNQPQHF.

CDR3 amino acids: CAISESQGAGYTF. The CDR3 coding sequence is TGTGCCATCAGTGAGTCCCAGGGAGCTGGCTACACCTTC. The chain employs TRBV10-3 and TRBJ1-2; D is perhaps TRBD1 (5 bases). This CDR3 region has 13 residues. V lost 0 bases and J lost 7, with 9 bases in between. CDR1 is ENHRY, CDR2 SYGVKD, per germline.

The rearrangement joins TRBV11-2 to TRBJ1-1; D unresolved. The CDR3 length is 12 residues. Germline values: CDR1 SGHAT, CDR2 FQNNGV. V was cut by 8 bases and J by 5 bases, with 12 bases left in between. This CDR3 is CASSQAETEAFF. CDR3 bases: TGTGCCAGCTCCCAGGCGGAGACTGAAGCTTTCTTT.

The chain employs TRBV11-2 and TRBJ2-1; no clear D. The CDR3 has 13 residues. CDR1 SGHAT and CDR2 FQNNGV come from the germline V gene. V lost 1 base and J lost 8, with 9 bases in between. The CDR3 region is CASSLVSWDEQFF. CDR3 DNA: TGTGCCAGCAGCTTAGTTTCATGGGATGAGCAGTTCTTC.